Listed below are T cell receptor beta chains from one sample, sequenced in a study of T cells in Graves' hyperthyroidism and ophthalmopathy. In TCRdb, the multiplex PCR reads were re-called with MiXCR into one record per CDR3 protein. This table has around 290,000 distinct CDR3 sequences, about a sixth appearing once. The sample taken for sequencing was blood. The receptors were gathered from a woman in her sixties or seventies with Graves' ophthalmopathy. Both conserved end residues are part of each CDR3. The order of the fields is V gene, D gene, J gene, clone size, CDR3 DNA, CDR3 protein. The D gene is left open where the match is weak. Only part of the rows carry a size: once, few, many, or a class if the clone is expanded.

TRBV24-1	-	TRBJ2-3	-	TGTGCCACCAGTGATATTGCCTCGACTGATACGCAGTATTTT	CATSDIASTDTQYF
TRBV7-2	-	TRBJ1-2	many	TGTGCCAGCAGCTTTCAAGGGTCGGGGATAGAGAGCTACACCTTC	CASSFQGSGIESYTF
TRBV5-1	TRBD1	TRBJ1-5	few	TGCGCCAGCAGCCTATCCGGGACAGGGGGTCAGCCCCAGCATTTT	CASSLSGTGGQPQHF
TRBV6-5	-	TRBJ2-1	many	TGTGCCAGCAGTCGAGTTTTGAGCTCCTACAATGAGCAGTTCTTC	CASSRVLSSYNEQFF
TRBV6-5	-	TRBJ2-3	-	TGTGCCAGCAGTTACGGTATGCCAGATACGCAGTATTTT	CASSYGMPDTQYF
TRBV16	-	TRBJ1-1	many	TGTGCCAGCAGCCACTTTATTCACCGAGGTGAAGCTTTCTTT	CASSHFIHRGEAFF
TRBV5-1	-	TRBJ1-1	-	TGCGCCAGCAGCCAAGACGGCCTGAACACTGAAGCTTTCTTT	CASSQDGLNTEAFF
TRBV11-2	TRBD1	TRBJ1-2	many	TGTGCCAGCAGCCGCCGGGACAGGGCGGAGGATGGCTACACCTTC	CASSRRDRAEDGYTF
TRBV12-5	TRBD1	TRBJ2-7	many	TGTGCTAGTGGTTTGGCCGCCGGGACAGGGATCTACGAGCAGTACTTC	CASGLAAGTGIYEQYF
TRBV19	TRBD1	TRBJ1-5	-	TGTGCCAGTAGCCGGACAGGGACGGGCCCCCAGCATTTT	CASSRTGTGPQHF
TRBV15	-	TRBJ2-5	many	TGTGCCACCAGCAGAGTGAGGCTCACAGGGACCCAGTACTTC	CATSRVRLTGTQYF
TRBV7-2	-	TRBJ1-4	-	TGTGCCAGCAGCTCGACCGACGCAACTAATGAAAAACTGTTTTTT	CASSSTDATNEKLFF
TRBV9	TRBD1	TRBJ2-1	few	TGTGCCAGCAGCAAGGGACAGGGAACCTACAATGAGCAGTTCTTC	CASSKGQGTYNEQFF
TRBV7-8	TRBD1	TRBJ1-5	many	TGTGCCAGCAGCCAAGAGGAGGGGGCACCCCAGCATTTT	CASSQEEGAPQHF
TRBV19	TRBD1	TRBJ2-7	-	TGTGCCAGTAGTATTCACGGGACAGGAGGTTACGAGCAGTACTTC	CASSIHGTGGYEQYF
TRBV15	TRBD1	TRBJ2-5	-	TGTGCCACCAGCAGAGTGTTACAGGGGAAAGAGACCCAGTACTTC	CATSRVLQGKETQYF
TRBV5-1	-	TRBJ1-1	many	TGCGCCAGCAGCTCGGGACCCCAGGTATTCCCCCTAAACACTGAAGCTTTCTTT	CASSSGPQVFPLNTEAFF
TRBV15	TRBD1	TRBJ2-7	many	TGTGCCACCAGCAGGGGGACAGGGTTAGCCTACGAGCAGTACTTC	CATSRGTGLAYEQYF
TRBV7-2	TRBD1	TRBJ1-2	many	TGTGCCAGCAGCTTAACCGGGACAGGGGGCGCAGGCTACACCTTC	CASSLTGTGGAGYTF
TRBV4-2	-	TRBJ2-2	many	TGTGCCAGCAGCCAAGAGTTGAGACGGCCGAACACCGGGGAGCTGTTTTTT	CASSQELRRPNTGELFF
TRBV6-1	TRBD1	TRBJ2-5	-	TGTGCCAGCAGCGGACAGGGTTCGGAGACCCAGTACTTC	CASSGQGSETQYF
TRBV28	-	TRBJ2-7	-	TGTGCCAGCAGTCCCCTGTGGGGGACCTCCTACGAGCAGTACTTC	CASSPLWGTSYEQYF
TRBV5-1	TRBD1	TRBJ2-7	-	TGTGCCAGCAGCGGGGCCGGGACAGGGGTCTACGAGCAGTACTTC	CASSGAGTGVYEQYF
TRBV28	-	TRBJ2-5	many	TGTGCCAGCAGTTTAGGGGCCTTGGAGACCCAGTACTTC	CASSLGALETQYF
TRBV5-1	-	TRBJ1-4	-	TGCGCCAGCAGCTTACGAGGTTCTAGGGATGAAAAACTGTTTTTT	CASSLRGSRDEKLFF
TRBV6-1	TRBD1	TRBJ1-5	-	TGTGCCAGCAGCAAAGACAGGGCCCAGGATCAGCCCCAGCATTTT	CASSKDRAQDQPQHF
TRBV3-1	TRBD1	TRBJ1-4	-	TGTGCCAGCAGCCAGAAACAGGGGAAAACTAATGAAAAACTGTTTTTT	CASSQKQGKTNEKLFF
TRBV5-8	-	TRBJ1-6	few	TGTGCCAGCAGCTTACGAGGGAGTAATTCACCCCTCCACTTT	CASSLRGSNSPLHF
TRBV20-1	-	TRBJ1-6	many	TGCAGTGCACGAGGAGGCACCTATAATTCACCCCTCCACTTT	CSARGGTYNSPLHF
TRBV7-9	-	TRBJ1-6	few	TGTGCCAGCAGCTCGGATACTTATAATTCACCCCTCCACTTT	CASSSDTYNSPLHF
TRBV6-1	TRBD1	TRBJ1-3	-	TGTGCCAGCAGTGGGATGAGACAGGGGCGTAACACCATATATTTT	CASSGMRQGRNTIYF
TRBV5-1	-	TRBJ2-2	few	TGCGCCAGCAGCTTGGAGGGGCAGCGAAGAGTAGGGGAGCTGTTTTTT	CASSLEGQRRVGELFF
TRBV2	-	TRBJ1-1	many	TGTGCCAGCTTTAGGGAGGACACTGAAGCTTTCTTT	CASFREDTEAFF
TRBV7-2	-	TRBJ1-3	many	TGTGCCAGCAGCTTAGGGGCCACCTTGGGCGCTGGAAACACCATATATTTT	CASSLGATLGAGNTIYF
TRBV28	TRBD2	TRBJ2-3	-	TGTGCCAGCAGTTCAGGACTAGGCCACACAGATACGCAGTATTTT	CASSSGLGHTDTQYF
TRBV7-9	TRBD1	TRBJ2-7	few	TGTGCCAGCAGTTGGGACAGCTTCCCCGAGCAGTACTTC	CASSWDSFPEQYF
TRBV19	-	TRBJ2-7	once	TGTGCCAGTAGTACTGGACAGAGTAGCTCCTACGAGCAGTACTTC	CASSTGQSSSYEQYF
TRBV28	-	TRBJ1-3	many	TGTGCCAGCAGTCGGGACTCTGGATCTGGAAACACCATATATTTT	CASSRDSGSGNTIYF
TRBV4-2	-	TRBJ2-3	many	TGTGCCAGCAGCCAAGATCAGCCGGATACGCAGTATTTT	CASSQDQPDTQYF
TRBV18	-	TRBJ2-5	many	TGTGCCAGCTCACCACCGTTACAGCAAGAGACCCAGTACTTC	CASSPPLQQETQYF
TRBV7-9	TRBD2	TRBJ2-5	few	TGTGCCAGCAGGGACACTGTAGGGACTAGCGGGAGAGGAGAGACCCAGTACTTC	CASRDTVGTSGRGETQYF
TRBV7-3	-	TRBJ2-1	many	TGTGCCAGCTCCCAGGGGAGCTCTTCCTACAATGAGCAGTTCTTC	CASSQGSSSYNEQFF
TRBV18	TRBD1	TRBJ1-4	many	TGTGCCAGCTCAAACACCGGGACAGTTAATGAAAAACTGTTTTTT	CASSNTGTVNEKLFF
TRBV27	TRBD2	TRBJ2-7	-	TGTGCCAGCAGGAAGTCGGGAGGGCCGGTCGAGCAGTACTTC	CASRKSGGPVEQYF
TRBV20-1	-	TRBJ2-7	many	TGCAGTGCTCCCGGGACACCTAGCTACGAGCAGTACTTC	CSAPGTPSYEQYF
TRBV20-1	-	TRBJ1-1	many	TGCAGTGGACTCGGGGATACTGAAGCTTTCTTT	CSGLGDTEAFF
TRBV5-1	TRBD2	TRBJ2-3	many	TGCGCCAGCAGCTTGGTACTAGCGGGAGGACAAAGCACAGATACGCAGTATTTT	CASSLVLAGGQSTDTQYF
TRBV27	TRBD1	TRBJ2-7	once	TGTGCCAGCAGTTTACCCTACAGGGGATTCTACGAGCAGTACTTC	CASSLPYRGFYEQYF
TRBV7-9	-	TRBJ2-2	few	TGTGCCAGCAGCCCGTCGGGCGGGAGAGGGGGCACCGGGGAGCTGTTTTTT	CASSPSGGRGGTGELFF
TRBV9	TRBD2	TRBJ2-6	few	TGTGCCAGCAGCGGGGCGGGGGCTGGGGCCAACGTCCTGACTTTC	CASSGAGAGANVLTF
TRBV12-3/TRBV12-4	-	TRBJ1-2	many	TGTGCCAGCAGTTTAGGGGGGACTGGCTACACCTTC	CASSLGGTGYTF